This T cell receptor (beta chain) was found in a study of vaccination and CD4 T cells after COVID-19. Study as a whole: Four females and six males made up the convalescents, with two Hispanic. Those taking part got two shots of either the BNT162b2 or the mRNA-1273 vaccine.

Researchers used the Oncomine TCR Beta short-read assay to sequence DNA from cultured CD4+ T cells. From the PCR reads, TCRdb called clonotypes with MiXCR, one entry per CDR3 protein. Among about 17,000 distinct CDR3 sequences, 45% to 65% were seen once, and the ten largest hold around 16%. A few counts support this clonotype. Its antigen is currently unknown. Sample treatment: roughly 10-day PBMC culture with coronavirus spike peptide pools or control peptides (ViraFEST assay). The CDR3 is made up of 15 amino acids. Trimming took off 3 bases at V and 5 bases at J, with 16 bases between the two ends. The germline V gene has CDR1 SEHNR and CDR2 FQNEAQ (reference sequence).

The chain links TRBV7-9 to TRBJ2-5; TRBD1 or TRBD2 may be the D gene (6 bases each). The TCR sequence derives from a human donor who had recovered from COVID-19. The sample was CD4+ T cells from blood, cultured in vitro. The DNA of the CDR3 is TGTGCCAGCAGCTTTTCCGGGGGCCAACGTGAGACCCAGTACTTC. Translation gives CASSFSGGQRETQYF.